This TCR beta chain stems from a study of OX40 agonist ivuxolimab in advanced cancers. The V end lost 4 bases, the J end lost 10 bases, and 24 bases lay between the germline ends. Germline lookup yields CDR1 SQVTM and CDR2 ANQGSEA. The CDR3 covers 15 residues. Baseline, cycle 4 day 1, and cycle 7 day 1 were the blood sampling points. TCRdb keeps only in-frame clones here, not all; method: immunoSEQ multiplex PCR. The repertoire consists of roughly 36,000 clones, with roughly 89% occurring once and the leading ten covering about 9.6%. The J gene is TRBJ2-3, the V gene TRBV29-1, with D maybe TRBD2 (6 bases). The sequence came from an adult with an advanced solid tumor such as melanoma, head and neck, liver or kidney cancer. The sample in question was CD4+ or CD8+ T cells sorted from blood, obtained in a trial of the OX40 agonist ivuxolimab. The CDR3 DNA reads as TGCAGCGTTGTGGGGGACTCCCGTGGGTGGGATGCGCAGTATTTT. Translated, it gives CSVVGDSRGWDAQYF.